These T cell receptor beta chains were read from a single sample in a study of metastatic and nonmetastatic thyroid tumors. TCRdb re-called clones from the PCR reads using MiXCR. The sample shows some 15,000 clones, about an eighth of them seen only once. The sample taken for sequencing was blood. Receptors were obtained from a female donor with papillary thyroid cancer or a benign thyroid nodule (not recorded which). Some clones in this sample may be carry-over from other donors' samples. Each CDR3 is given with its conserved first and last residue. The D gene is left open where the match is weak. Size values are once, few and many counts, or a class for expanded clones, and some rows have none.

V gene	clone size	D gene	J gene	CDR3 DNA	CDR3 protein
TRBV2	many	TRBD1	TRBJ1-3	TGTGCCAGCAGGCAACGACTACAGGGGACCGGAAACACCATATATTTT	CASRQRLQGTGNTIYF
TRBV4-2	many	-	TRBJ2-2	TGTGCCAGCAGCCAAGTTGTAGGGGACGACACCGGGGAGCTGTTTTTT	CASSQVVGDDTGELFF
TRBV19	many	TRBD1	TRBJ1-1	TGTGCCAGTAGTAGGGGACAGGGAGGGTACACTGAAGCTTTCTTT	CASSRGQGGYTEAFF
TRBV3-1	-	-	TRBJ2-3	TGTGCCAGCAGCCTGGTTCAGGGGAGCACAGATACGAAGTATTTT	CASSLVQGSTDTKYF
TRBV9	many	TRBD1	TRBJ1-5	TGTGCCAGCAGCGTATCCCACGGGACAGGGATCCGTCGGCCCCAGCATTTT	CASSVSHGTGIRRPQHF
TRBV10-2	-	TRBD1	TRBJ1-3	TGCGCCAGTACACCGGGACAGGGGAACACCATATATTTT	CASTPGQGNTIYF
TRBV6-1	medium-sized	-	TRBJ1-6	TGTGCCAGCGAGGGGTTGAATAATTCACCCCTCCACTTT	CASEGLNNSPLHF
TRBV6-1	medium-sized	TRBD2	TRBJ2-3	TGTGCCAGCAGTTTCCCACTAGCGGGGAACACAGATACGCAGTATTTT	CASSFPLAGNTDTQYF
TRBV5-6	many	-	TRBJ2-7	TGTGCCAGCAGCCTCCTAGCGCGCGACGAGCAGTACTTC	CASSLLARDEQYF
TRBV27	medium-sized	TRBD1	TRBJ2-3	TGTGCCAGCAGATCGGGACAGACAAACCCTAGCACAGATACGCAGTATTTT	CASRSGQTNPSTDTQYF
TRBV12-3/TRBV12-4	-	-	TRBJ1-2	TGTGCCAGCACCATCGGTAGGGCCCATGGCTACACCTTC	CASTIGRAHGYTF
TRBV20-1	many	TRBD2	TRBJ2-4	TGCAGTGCGCACCCTAGCGGGGGGGGCATTCAGTACTTC	CSAHPSGGGIQYF
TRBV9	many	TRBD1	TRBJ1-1	TGTGCCAGCAGCGTAGGGGATTGGACAGGAATTCCTGAAGCTTTCTTT	CASSVGDWTGIPEAFF
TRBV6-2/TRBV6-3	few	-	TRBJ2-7	TGTGCCAACAGTTTTACGACCAGAGGGCAGTACTTC	CANSFTTRGQYF
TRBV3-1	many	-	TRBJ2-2	TGTGCCAGCAGCCCCCGACCCAACACCGGGGAGCTGTTTTTT	CASSPRPNTGELFF
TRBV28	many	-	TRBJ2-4	TGTGCGGCAGGAGGGGGCCAGTTAAACATTCAGTACTTC	CAAGGGQLNIQYF
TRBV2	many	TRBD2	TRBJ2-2	TGTGCCAGCAGTGACGATAGCGGGGGGCTGGTCGGGGAGCTGTTTTTT	CASSDDSGGLVGELFF
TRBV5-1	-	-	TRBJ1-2	TGCGCCAGCAGCCCCAGCGGGGGGATTGGTGGCTACACCTTC	CASSPSGGIGGYTF
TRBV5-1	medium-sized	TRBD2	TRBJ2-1	TGCGCCAGCAGCTTGTTAGCGGGCTACAATGAGCAGTTCTTC	CASSLLAGYNEQFF
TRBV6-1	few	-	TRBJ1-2	TGTGCCAGCAAGCCAATGGACTATGGCTACACCTTC	CASKPMDYGYTF
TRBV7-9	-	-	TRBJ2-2	TGTGCCAGCAGCGTACAGACCGGGGAGCTGTTTTTT	CASSVQTGELFF
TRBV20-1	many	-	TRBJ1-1	TGCAGTGCTAAAGCCCGGGCCCCCGAGCAAGCTTTCTTT	CSAKARAPEQAFF
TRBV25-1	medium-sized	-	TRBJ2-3	TGTGCCAGCAGTGAATCCGTGCGCACAGATACGCAGTATTTT	CASSESVRTDTQYF
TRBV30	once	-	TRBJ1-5	TGTGCCTGGAGTGCTCAGGGCCCGGGAGGGCAGCATTTT	CAWSAQGPGGQHF
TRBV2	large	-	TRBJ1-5	TGTGCCAGCAACCGAGGGCAGGGGTACAATCAGCCCCAGCATTTT	CASNRGQGYNQPQHF
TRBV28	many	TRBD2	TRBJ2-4	TGTGCCAGCAGCCAGGGACTAGGAGTCATTCAGTACTTC	CASSQGLGVIQYF
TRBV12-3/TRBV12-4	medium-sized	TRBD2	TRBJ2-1	TGTGCCAGCAGCGCTACTAGCGGACCCTACAATGAGCAGTTCTTC	CASSATSGPYNEQFF
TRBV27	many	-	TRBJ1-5	TGTGCCAGCAGTCCGCTTGGACTTAGCAATCAGCCCCAGCATTTT	CASSPLGLSNQPQHF
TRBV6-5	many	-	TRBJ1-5	TGTGCCAGCAGTTACTCGAGGGGCGATCAGCCCCAGCATTTT	CASSYSRGDQPQHF
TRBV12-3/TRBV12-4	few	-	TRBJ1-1	TGTGCCAGCATTTTAAGTATCCTTGCTGAAGCTTTCTTT	CASILSILAEAFF
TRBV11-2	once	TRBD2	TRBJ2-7	TGTGCCAGCAGCCCGTGGACTAGCGGGAGGAGCGACGAGCAGTACTTC	CASSPWTSGRSDEQYF
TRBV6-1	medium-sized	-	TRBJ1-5	TGTGCCAGCAGTAAACAGGGAAATCAGCCCCAGCATTTT	CASSKQGNQPQHF
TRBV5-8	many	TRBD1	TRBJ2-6	TGTGCCAGCAGCACGGGACAGGGGGCTTACGGGGCCAACGTCCTGACTTTC	CASSTGQGAYGANVLTF
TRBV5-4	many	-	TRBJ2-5	TGTGCCAGCAGCTTGGGTCAGGAAGAGACCCAGTACTTC	CASSLGQEETQYF
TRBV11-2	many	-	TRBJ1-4	TGTGCCAGCAGCTTGGGCGGCACTAATGAAAAACTGTTTTTT	CASSLGGTNEKLFF
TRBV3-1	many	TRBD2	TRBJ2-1	TGTGCCAGCAGCCCTCGGGGGGACTACAATGAGCAGTTCTTC	CASSPRGDYNEQFF
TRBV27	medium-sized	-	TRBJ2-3	TGTGCCAGCAACCCATGGGGGGCTACAGATACGCAGTATTTT	CASNPWGATDTQYF
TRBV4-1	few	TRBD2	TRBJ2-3	TGCGCCAGCAGCCAAGAACCTGCGCGGGGGGTAGGCACAGATACGCAGTATTTT	CASSQEPARGVGTDTQYF
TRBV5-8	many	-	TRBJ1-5	TGTGCCAGCAGCTTGTCAGCCGTCAACAATCAGCCCCAGCATTTT	CASSLSAVNNQPQHF
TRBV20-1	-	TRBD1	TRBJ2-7	TGCAGTGCTAGTAAGATCCCGGGACAGGGAGTTTACGAGCAGTACTTC	CSASKIPGQGVYEQYF
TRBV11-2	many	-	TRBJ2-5	TGTGCCAGCAGCCCCCAGGACACCCAAGAGACCCAGTACTTC	CASSPQDTQETQYF
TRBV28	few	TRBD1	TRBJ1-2	TGTGCCAGCAGTTTCCCCAACAGGGGCGACTACACCTTC	CASSFPNRGDYTF
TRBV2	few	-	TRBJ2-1	TGTGCCAGCGTATCGGGAAGCTCCTACAATGAGCAGTTCTTC	CASVSGSSYNEQFF
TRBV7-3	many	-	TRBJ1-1	TGTGCCAGCAGCCCCGCCGCCGGGGGGCGAGGGGTGCACACTGAAGCTTTCTTT	CASSPAAGGRGVHTEAFF
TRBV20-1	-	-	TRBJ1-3	TGCAGTGCTGAGACCGGGGACTCTGGAAACACCATATATTTT	CSAETGDSGNTIYF
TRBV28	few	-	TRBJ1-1	TGTGCCAGCAGACGGGAGGAAGGAATGAACACTGAAGCTTTCTTT	CASRREEGMNTEAFF
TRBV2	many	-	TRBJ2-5	TGTGCCAGCAGTGATCAGTTCCGGGGCTCAGCGCCCCAGTACTTC	CASSDQFRGSAPQYF
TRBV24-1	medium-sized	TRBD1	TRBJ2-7	TGTGCCACCGCCGCTGGGCAGGGGGCTTACGAGCAGTACTTC	CATAAGQGAYEQYF